This T cell receptor beta chain is drawn from a study of shared clonotypes between healthy human individuals. Under the authors' procedure: Owing to the provision of junction-only sequences devoid of quality scores by immunoSEQ, filtering differed. TCRdb's table, derived via immunoSEQ multiplex PCR, lists solely in-frame clones and lacks some. V and J calls plus clone size are reproduced from that table; the DNA served to infer D and trimming. Among some 1.5 million clones listed, approximately 98% were seen once. The J segment lost 1 base and the V segment lost 4 bases, leaving 6 bases of the junction unmatched. The CDR3 contains 16 residues. The germline V gene has CDR1 SGHRS and CDR2 YFSETQ.

Sequencing used naive CD4+ T cells sorted from blood. The subset here: CD45RA+ positively selected. This receptor was identified in a man aged 30-40 years in good health. This chain uses TRBV5-1 with TRBJ2-2; 8 nucleotides line up with TRBD2. The CDR3 DNA is TGCGCCAGCAGCCCAGCGGGAGTGGGGAACACCGGGGAGCTGTTTTTT. Amino acids: CASSPAGVGNTGELFF.